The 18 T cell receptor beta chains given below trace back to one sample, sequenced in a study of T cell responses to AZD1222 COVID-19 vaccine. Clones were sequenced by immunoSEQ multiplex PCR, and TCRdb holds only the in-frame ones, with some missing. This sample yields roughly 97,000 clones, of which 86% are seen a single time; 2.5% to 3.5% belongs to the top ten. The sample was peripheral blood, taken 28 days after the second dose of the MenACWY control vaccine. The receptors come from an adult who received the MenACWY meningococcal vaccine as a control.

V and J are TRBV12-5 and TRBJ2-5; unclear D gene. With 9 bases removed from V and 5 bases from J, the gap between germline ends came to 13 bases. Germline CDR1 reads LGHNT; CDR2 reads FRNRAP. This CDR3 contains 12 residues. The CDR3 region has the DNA TGTGCTAGCTCGTTTGAGTGGGAGACCCAGTACTTC. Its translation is CASSFEWETQYF. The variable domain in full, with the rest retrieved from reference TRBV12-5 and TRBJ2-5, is DARVTQTPRHKVTEMGQEVTMRCQPILGHNTVFWYRQTMMQGLELLAYFRNRAPLDDSGMPKDRFSAEMPDATLATLKIQPSEPRDSAVYFCASSFEWETQYFGPGTRLLVL.

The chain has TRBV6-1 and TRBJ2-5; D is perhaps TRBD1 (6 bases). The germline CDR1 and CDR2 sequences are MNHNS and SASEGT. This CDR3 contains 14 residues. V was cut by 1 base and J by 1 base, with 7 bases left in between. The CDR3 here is CASSEGQAQETQYF. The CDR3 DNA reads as TGTGCCAGCAGTGAAGGACAGGCCCAAGAGACCCAGTACTTC.

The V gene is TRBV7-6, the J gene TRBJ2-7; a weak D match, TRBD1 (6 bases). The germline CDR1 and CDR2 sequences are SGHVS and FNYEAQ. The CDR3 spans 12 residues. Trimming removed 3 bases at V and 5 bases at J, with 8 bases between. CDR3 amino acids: CASSFQGNEQYF. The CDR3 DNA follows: TGTGCCAGCAGCTTCCAGGGGAACGAGCAGTACTTC.

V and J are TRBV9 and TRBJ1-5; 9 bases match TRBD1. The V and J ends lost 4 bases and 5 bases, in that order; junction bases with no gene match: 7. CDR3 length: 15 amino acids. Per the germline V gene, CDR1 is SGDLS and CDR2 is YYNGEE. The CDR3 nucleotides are TGTGCCAGCAGCCCCGGACAGGGGCTGGATCAGCCCCAGCATTTT. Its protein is CASSPGQGLDQPQHF.

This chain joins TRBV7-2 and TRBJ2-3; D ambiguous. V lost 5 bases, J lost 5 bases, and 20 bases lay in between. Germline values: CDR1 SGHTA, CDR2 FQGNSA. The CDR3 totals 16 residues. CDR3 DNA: TGTGCCAGCAGCCAGTCCGGAGCAGGAAATAGAGATACGCAGTATTTT. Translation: CASSQSGAGNRDTQYF.

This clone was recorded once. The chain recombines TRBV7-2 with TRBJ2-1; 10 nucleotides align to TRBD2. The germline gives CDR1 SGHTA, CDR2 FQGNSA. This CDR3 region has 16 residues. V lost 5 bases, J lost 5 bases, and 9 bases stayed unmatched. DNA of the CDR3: TGTGCCAGCAGCCGCCCCGGACTAGCGGATAACAATGAGCAGTTCTTC. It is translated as CASSRPGLADNNEQFF.

The chain's CDR3 is CASSLGLVSSTDTQYF. Here the CDR3 DNA reads TGTGCCAGCAGCTTGGGTTTGGTATCTAGCACAGATACGCAGTATTTT. This chain uses TRBV5-8 with TRBJ2-3, with unresolved D. In germline, CDR1 is SGHTS, CDR2 YDEGEE. Trimming pared 0 bases from V and 0 bases from J, leaving 11 bases between. The CDR3 runs to 16 residues. Full variable domain (missing parts from reference TRBV5-8 and TRBJ2-3): EAGVTQSPTHLIKTRGQQATLRCSPISGHTSVYWYQQALGLGLQFLLWYDEGEERNRGNFPPRFSGRQFPNYSSELNVNALELEDSALYLCASSLGLVSSTDTQYFGPGTRLTVL.

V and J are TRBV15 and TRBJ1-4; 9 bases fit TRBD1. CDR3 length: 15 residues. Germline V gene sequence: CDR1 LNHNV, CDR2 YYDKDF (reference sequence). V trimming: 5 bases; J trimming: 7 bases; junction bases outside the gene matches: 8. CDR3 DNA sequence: TGTGCCACCAGCGGAAACAGGGGGCTGGGTGAAAAACTGTTTTTT. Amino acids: CATSGNRGLGEKLFF.

The CDR3 reads CARSKGQGPYEQYF. The CDR3 DNA is TGTGCCAGGTCGAAAGGCCAGGGGCCCTACGAGCAGTACTTC. The V call is TRBV5-6, the J call TRBJ2-7; possibly TRBD1 for D (6 bases). Deletions cut 8 bases from V and 2 bases from J, with 17 bases between. There are 14 residues in the CDR3. The germline gives CDR1 SGHDT, CDR2 YYEEEE.

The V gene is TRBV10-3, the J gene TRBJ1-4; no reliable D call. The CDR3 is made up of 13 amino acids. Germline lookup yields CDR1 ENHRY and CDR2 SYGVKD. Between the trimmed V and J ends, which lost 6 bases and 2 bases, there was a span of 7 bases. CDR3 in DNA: TGTGCCATCAGCAGGAATACTAATGAAAAACTGTTTTTT. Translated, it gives CAISRNTNEKLFF.

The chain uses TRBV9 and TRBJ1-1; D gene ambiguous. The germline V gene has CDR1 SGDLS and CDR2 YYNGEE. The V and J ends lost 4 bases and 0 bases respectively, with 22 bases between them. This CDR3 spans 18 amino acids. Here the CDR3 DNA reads TGTGCCAGCAGCTCGCCCCCAGGAACGGCGGGAATGAACACTGAAGCTTTCTTT. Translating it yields CASSSPPGTAGMNTEAFF.

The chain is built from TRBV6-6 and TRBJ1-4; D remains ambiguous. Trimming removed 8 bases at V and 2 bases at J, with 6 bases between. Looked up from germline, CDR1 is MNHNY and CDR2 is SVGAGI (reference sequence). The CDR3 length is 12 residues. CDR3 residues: CASGQTNEKLFF. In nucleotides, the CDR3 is TGTGCCAGCGGGCAGACTAATGAAAAACTGTTTTTT.

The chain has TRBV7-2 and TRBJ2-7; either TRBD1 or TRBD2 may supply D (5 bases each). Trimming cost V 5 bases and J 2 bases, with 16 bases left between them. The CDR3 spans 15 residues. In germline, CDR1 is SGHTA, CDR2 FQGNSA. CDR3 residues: CASSTRPGPPYEQYF. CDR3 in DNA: TGTGCCAGCAGCACCAGACCGGGACCGCCCTACGAGCAGTACTTC.

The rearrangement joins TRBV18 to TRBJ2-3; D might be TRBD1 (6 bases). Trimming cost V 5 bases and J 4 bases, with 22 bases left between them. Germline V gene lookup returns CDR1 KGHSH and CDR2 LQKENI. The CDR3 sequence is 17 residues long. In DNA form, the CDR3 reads TGTGCCAGCTCAGCCCGGACAGCGGTCGGTGGGTCAGATACGCAGTATTTT. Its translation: CASSARTAVGGSDTQYF.

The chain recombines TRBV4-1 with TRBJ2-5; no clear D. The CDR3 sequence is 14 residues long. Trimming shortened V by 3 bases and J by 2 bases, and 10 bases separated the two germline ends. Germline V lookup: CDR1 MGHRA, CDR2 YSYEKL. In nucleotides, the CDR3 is TGCGCCAGCAGCCAGGTGAACTTACAAGAGACCCAGTACTTC. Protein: CASSQVNLQETQYF.

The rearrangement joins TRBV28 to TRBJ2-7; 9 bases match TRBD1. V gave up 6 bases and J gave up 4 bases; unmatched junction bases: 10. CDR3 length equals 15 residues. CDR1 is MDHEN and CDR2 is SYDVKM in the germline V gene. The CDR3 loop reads CASSSAGTGRYEQYF. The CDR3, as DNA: TGTGCCAGCAGCTCCGCCGGGACAGGGCGATACGAGCAGTACTTC.

CDR3 region: CASNAPQGGDSPLHF. The CDR3 nucleotides read TGTGCCAGCAACGCCCCACAGGGGGGGGATTCACCCCTCCACTTT. V and J are TRBV28 and TRBJ1-6; 8 bases align to TRBD1. Germline-derived CDR1 and CDR2 are MDHEN and SYDVKM. V lost 7 bases to trimming and J lost 8 bases; unmatched junction nucleotides: 10. There are 15 residues in the CDR3.

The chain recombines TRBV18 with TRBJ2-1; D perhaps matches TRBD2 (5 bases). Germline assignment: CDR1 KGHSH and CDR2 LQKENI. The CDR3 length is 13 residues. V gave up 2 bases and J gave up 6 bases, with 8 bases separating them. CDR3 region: CASSPILGNEQFF. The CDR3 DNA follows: TGTGCCAGCTCACCAATACTAGGCAATGAGCAGTTCTTC.